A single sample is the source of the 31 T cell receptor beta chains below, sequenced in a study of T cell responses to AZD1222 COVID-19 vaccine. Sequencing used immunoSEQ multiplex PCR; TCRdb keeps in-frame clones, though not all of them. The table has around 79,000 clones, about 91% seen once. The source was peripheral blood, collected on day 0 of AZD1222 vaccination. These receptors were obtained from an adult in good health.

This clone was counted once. The DNA of the CDR3 is TGTGCCAGCAGTTTCGGGGGGGCTAATCAGCCCCAGCATTTT. This encodes CASSFGGANQPQHF. The V gene is TRBV27, the J gene TRBJ1-5, with a weak D call TRBD1 (6 bases). The CDR3 length is 14 residues. The V gene's germline CDR1 is MNHEY and CDR2 SMNVEV (reference sequence). With 3 bases removed from V and 4 bases from J, the gap between germline ends came to 10 bases.

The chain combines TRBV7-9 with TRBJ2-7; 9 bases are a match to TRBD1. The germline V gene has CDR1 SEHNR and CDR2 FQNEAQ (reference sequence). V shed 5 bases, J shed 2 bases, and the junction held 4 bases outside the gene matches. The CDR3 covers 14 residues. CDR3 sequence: CASSKGQGTYEQYF. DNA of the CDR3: TGTGCCAGCAGCAAGGGACAGGGAACCTACGAGCAGTACTTC.

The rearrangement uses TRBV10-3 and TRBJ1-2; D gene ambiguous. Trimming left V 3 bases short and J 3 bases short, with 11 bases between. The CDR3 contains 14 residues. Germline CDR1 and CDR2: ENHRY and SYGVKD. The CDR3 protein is CAISERTDDYGYTF. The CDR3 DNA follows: TGTGCCATCAGTGAACGGACCGACGACTATGGCTACACCTTC.

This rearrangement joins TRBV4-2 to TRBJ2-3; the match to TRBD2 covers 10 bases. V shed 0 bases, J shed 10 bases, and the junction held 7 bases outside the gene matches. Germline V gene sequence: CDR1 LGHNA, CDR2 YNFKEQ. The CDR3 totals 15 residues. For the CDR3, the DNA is TGTGCCAGCAGCCAAGATCCGGGGACTAGCGATCCGCAGTATTTT. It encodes CASSQDPGTSDPQYF.

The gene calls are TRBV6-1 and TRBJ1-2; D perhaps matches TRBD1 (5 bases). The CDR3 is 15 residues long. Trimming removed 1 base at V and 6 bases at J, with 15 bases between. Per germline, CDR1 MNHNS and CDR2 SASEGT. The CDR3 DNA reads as TGTGCCAGCAGTGAAGAACCCAGGGATCTAGATGGCTACACCTTC. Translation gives CASSEEPRDLDGYTF.

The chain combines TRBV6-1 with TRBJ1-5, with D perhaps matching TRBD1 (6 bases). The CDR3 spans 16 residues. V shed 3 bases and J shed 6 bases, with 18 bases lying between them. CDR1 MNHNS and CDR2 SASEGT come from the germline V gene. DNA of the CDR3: TGTGCCAGCAGTGAGTACGGGGGGGGGCTTGGTCAGCCCCAGCATTTT. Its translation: CASSEYGGGLGQPQHF.

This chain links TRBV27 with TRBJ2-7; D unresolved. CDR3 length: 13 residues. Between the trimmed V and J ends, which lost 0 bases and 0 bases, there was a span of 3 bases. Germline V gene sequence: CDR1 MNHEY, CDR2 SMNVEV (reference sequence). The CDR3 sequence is CASSLSVSYEQYF. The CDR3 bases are TGTGCCAGCAGTTTATCAGTCTCCTACGAGCAGTACTTC.

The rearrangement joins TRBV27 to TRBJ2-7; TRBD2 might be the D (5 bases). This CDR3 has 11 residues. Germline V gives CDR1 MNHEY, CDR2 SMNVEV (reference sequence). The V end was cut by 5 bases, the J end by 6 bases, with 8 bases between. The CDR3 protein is CASSPGLEQYF. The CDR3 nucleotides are TGTGCCAGCAGTCCTGGACTCGAGCAGTACTTC.

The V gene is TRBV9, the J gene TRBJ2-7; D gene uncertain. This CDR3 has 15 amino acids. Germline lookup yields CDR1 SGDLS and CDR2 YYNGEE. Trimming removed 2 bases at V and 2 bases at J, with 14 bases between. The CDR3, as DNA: TGTGCCAGCAGCGTCGTTGAGAGGACCCCCTACGAGCAGTACTTC. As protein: CASSVVERTPYEQYF.

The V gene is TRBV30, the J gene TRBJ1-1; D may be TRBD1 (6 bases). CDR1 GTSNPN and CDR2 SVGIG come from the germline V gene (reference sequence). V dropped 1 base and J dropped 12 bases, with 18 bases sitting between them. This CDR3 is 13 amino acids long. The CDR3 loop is CAWSAQQGNEPFF. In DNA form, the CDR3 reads TGTGCCTGGAGTGCACAACAGGGAAACGAACCTTTCTTT.

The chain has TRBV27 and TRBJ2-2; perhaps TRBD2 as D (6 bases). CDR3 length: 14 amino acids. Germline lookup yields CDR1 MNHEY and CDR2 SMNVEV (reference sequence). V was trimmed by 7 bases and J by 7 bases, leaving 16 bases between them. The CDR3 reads CASKITLEGGELFF. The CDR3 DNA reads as TGTGCCAGCAAGATTACCCTGGAGGGCGGGGAGCTGTTTTTT.

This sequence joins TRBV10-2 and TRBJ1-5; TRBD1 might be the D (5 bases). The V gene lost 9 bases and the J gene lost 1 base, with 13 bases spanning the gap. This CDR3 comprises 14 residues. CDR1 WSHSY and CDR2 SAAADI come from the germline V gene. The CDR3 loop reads CASFSGGSNQPQHF. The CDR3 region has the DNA TGCGCCAGTTTTTCGGGGGGAAGCAATCAGCCCCAGCATTTT.

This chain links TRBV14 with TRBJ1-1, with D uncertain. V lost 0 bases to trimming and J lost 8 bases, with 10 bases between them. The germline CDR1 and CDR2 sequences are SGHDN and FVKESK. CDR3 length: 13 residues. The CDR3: CASSQETRQEAFF. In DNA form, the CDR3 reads TGTGCCAGCAGCCAAGAAACCCGGCAGGAAGCTTTCTTT.

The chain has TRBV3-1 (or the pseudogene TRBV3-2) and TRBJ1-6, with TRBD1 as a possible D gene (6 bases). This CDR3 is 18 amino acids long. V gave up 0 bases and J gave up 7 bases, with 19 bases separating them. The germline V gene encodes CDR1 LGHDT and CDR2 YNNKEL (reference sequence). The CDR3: CASSQDLLGGRKNSPLHF. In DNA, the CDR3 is TGTGCCAGCAGCCAAGATCTTCTGGGGGGGCGGAAAAATTCACCCCTCCACTTT.

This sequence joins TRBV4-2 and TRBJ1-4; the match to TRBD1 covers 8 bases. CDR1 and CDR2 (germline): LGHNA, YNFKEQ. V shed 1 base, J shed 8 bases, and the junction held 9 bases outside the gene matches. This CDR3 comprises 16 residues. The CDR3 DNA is TGTGCCAGCAGCCAAGTTAGGACAGGGCTCAAAGAAAAACTGTTTTTT. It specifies CASSQVRTGLKEKLFF.

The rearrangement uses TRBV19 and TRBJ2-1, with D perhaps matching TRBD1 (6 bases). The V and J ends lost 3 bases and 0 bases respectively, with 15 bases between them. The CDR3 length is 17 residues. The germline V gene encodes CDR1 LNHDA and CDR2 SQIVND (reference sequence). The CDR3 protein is CASSITKGGPSYNEQFF. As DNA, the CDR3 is TGTGCCAGTAGTATCACAAAAGGGGGACCCTCCTACAATGAGCAGTTCTTC.

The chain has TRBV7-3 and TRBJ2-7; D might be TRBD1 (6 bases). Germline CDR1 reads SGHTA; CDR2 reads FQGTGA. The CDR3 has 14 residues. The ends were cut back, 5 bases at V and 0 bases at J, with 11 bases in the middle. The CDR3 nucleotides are TGTGCCAGCAGCCCGACAGGAGACTCCTACGAGCAGTACTTC. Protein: CASSPTGDSYEQYF.

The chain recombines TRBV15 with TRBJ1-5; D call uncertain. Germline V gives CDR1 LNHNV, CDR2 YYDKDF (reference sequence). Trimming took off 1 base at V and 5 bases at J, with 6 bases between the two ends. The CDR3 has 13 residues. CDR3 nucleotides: TGTGCCACCAGCAGAGCGCTCTATCAGCCCCAGCATTTT. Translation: CATSRALYQPQHF. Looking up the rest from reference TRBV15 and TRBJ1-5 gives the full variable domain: DAMVIQNPRYQVTQFGKPVTLSCSQTLNHNVMYWYQQKSSQAPKLLFHYYDKDFNNEADTPDNFQSRRPNTSFCFLDIRSPGLGDTAMYLCATSRALYQPQHFGDGTRLSIL.

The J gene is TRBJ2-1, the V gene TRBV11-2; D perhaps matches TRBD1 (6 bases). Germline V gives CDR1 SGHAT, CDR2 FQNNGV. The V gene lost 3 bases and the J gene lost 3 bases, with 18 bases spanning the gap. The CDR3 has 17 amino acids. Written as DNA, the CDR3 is TGTGCCAGCAGCTTCAAAGTCTCTGGGGGCTTCTACAATGAGCAGTTCTTC. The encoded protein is CASSFKVSGGFYNEQFF.

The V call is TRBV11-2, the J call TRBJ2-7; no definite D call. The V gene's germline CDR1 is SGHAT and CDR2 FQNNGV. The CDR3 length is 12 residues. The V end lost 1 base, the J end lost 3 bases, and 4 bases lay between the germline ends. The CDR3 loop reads CASSLGNYEQYF. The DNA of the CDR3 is TGTGCCAGCAGCTTAGGAAACTACGAGCAGTACTTC.

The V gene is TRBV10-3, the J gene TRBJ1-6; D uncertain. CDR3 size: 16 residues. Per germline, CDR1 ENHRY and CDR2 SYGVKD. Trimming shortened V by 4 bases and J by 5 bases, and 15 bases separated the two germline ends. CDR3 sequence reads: CAISGRSRGDNSPLHF. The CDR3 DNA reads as TGTGCCATCAGTGGAAGGAGTAGAGGCGATAATTCACCCCTCCACTTT.

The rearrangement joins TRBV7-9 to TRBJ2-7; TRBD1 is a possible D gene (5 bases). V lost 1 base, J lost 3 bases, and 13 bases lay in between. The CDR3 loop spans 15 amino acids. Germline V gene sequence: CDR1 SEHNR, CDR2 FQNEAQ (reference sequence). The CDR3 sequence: CASSLDGAGNYEQYF. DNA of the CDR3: TGTGCCAGCAGCTTAGATGGGGCAGGGAACTACGAGCAGTACTTC.

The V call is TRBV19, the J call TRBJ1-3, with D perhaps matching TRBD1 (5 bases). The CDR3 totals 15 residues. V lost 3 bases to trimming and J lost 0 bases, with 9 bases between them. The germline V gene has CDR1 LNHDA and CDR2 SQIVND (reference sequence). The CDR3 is CASSIGTHSGNTIYF. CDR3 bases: TGTGCCAGTAGTATCGGGACTCACTCTGGAAACACCATATATTTT.

The CDR3 protein is CASKTVSASNEQFF. DNA of the CDR3: TGTGCCAGTAAAACGGTGTCAGCTAGCAATGAGCAGTTCTTC. V usage is TRBV19 and J usage is TRBJ2-1; D gene ambiguous. Between the trimmed V and J ends, which lost 7 bases and 6 bases, there was a span of 16 bases. Germline V gene lookup returns CDR1 LNHDA and CDR2 SQIVND (reference sequence). The CDR3 extends over 14 amino acids.

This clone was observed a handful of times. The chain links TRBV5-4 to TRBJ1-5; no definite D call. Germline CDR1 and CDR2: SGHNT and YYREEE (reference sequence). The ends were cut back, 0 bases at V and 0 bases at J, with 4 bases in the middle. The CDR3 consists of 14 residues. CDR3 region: CASSLVGSNQPQHF. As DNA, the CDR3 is TGTGCCAGCAGCTTGGTGGGTAGCAATCAGCCCCAGCATTTT. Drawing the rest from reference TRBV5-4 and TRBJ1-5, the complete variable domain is ETGVTQSPTHLIKTRGQQVTLRCSSQSGHNTVSWYQQALGQGPQFIFQYYREEENGRGNFPPRFSGLQFPNYSSELNVNALELDDSALYLCASSLVGSNQPQHFGDGTRLSIL.

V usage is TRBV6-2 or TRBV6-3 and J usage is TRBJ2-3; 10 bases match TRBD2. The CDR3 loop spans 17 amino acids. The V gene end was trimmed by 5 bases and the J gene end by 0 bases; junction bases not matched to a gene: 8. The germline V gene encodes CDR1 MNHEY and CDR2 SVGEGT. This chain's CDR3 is CASSKLAGRSSTDTQYF. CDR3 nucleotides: TGTGCCAGCAGTAAACTAGCGGGACGTTCGAGCACAGATACGCAGTATTTT.

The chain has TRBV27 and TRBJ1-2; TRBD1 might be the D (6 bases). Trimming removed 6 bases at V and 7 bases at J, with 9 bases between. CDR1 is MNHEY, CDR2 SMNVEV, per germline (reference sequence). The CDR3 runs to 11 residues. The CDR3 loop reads CASRGGGGYTF. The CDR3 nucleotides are TGTGCCAGCAGGGGGGGCGGTGGCTACACCTTC.

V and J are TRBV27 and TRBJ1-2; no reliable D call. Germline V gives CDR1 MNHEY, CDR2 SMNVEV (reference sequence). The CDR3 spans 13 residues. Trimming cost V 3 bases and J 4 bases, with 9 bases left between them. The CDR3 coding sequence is TGTGCCAGCAGTTTTTCTGTCGGCTATGGCTACACCTTC. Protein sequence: CASSFSVGYGYTF.

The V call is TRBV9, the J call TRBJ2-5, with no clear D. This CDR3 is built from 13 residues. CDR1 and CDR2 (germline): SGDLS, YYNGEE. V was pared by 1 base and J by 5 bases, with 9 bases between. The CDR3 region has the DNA TGTGCCAGCAGCGTACGTGGAGTCGAGACCCAGTACTTC. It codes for CASSVRGVETQYF.

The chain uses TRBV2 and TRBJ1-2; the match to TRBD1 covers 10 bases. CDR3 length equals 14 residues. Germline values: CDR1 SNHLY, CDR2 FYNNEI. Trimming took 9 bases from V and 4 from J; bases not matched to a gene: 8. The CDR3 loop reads CASPGTGAGYGYTF. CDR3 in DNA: TGTGCCAGTCCCGGGACAGGGGCTGGCTATGGCTACACCTTC.

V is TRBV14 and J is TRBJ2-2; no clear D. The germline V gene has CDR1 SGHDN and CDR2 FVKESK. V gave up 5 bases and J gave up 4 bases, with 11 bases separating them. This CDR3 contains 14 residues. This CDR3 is CASSVLDLTGELFF. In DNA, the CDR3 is TGTGCCAGCAGCGTTCTTGACCTCACCGGGGAGCTGTTTTTT.